This is a list of T cell receptor beta chains from one sample in a study of cytomegalovirus exposure and HLA in healthy donors. Measured with immunoSEQ multiplex PCR; TCRdb has only the in-frame clones, and not every one. The sample records about 130,000 clones, 60% to 85% being singletons. Sequencing used PBMCs. These receptors were collected from a man in his fifties or sixties in good health and CMV-seronegative. The CDR3 runs from the conserved cysteine through the conserved F or W. A D gene is named only where the DNA matches it firmly. The size entry is marked missing in some rows and otherwise reads once, few, many or a size class.

v_call	j_call	d_call	clone_size	cdr3_nt	cdr3_aa
TRBV6-4	TRBJ2-5	TRBD1	.	TGTGCCAGCACCATTTGGACAGGGGAGACCCAGTACTTC	CASTIWTGETQYF
TRBV9	TRBJ1-1	.	.	TGTGCCAGCAGCGTGTGGCGAGGTGAAGCTTTCTTT	CASSVWRGEAFF
TRBV5-5	TRBJ2-3	TRBD2	once	TGTGCCAGCAGTTCGGGGGGGCGGCAGACAGATACGCAGTATTTT	CASSSGGRQTDTQYF
TRBV2	TRBJ2-5	.	.	TGTGCCAGCAGTGAAGCTTACCAGCAAGAGACCCAGTACTTC	CASSEAYQQETQYF
TRBV6-5	TRBJ1-5	.	.	TGTGCCAGCGGTTTCGGTAGCAATCAGCCCCAGCATTTT	CASGFGSNQPQHF
TRBV5-6	TRBJ1-2	.	.	TGTGCCAGCAGCTTAGTTCCGGAGACCTATGGCTACACCTTC	CASSLVPETYGYTF
TRBV11-3	TRBJ2-7	.	.	TGTGCCAGCAGCAAGAGGGGGTTGCACGAGCAGTACTTC	CASSKRGLHEQYF
TRBV5-1	TRBJ1-1	TRBD1	.	TGCGCCAGCAGCCTGGCCGCGGGGACAGTCAACACTGAAGCTTTCTTT	CASSLAAGTVNTEAFF
TRBV9	TRBJ1-2	.	once	TGTGCCAGCAGCCAGGGCCCGTGGGGCTACACCTTC	CASSQGPWGYTF
TRBV7-2	TRBJ1-4	.	.	TGTGCCAGCAGCCCTCCCGGTGAGGTCTTTAATGAAAAACTGTTTTTT	CASSPPGEVFNEKLFF
TRBV6-1	TRBJ2-2	TRBD1	.	TGTGCCAGCAGTGACAGGGGGCAAAGGGCCGGGGAGCTGTTTTTT	CASSDRGQRAGELFF
TRBV5-1	TRBJ2-1	TRBD2	.	TGCGCCAGCAGCAGCTTCGCGGGGGGGGACAACAATGAGCAGTTCTTC	CASSSFAGGDNNEQFF
TRBV19	TRBJ2-1	.	.	TGTGCCAGTAGTTCCGGGTTCCACAATGAGCAGTTCTTC	CASSSGFHNEQFF
TRBV29-1	TRBJ1-1	TRBD1	once	TGCAGCGTAGGGACGACAGGGTTAGAGAACACTGAAGCTTTCTTT	CSVGTTGLENTEAFF
TRBV6-1	TRBJ1-1	.	.	TGTGCCAGCAGTGAAACCCAGGGGCTGAAAGCTTTCTTT	CASSETQGLKAFF
TRBV13	TRBJ2-5	.	.	TGTGCCAGCAGCCCCGCGGCCAGGGTGATACAAGAGACCCAGTACTTC	CASSPAARVIQETQYF
TRBV5-1	TRBJ1-4	.	.	TGCGCCAGCAGCTTGTCCGTCACAAATGAAAAACTGTTTTTT	CASSLSVTNEKLFF
TRBV9	TRBJ2-2	.	few	TGTGCCAGCAGCGGAGCCACGGCCGGGGAGCTGTTTTTT	CASSGATAGELFF
TRBV19	TRBJ2-2	.	once	TGTGCCAGTAGTCCCAGGCACGGGGACACCGGGGAGCTGTTTTTT	CASSPRHGDTGELFF
TRBV2	TRBJ1-2	TRBD1	.	TGTGCCAGCAGGAGAGGGACAGGGGGCTGGGACTATGGCTACACCTTC	CASRRGTGGWDYGYTF
TRBV5-1	TRBJ2-3	TRBD2	once	TGCGCCAGCAGCTATAGCGGGGAGGGAGATACGCAGTATTTT	CASSYSGEGDTQYF
TRBV13	TRBJ2-3	TRBD2	.	TGTGCCAGCGGACTAGCGGAAGATACGCAGTATTTT	CASGLAEDTQYF
TRBV2	TRBJ2-1	.	few	TGTGCCAGGGGGACACTAACCAATGAGCAGTTCTTC	CARGTLTNEQFF
TRBV5-4	TRBJ1-4	.	few	TGTGCCAGCAGCTTGGATAGTCAGGAATCTAATGAAAAACTGTTTTTT	CASSLDSQESNEKLFF
TRBV11-2	TRBJ1-2	.	.	TGTGCCAGCAGCCCTACGGGGGGGTTCACCCTTAACTATGGCTACACCTTC	CASSPTGGFTLNYGYTF
TRBV27	TRBJ1-5	TRBD1	.	TGTGCCAGCAGTTCGCACAGGGGAAAAGGCAATCAGCCCCAGCATTTT	CASSSHRGKGNQPQHF
TRBV7-9	TRBJ2-2	TRBD1	few	TGTGCCAGCAGCCACAGGGGTTCGACGAACACCGGGGAGCTGTTTTTT	CASSHRGSTNTGELFF
TRBV19	TRBJ2-5	TRBD1	.	TGTGCCAGTAGCGGTCGAGACAGGGGGCTCCAAGAGACCCAGTACTTC	CASSGRDRGLQETQYF
TRBV5-4	TRBJ2-2	TRBD2	.	TGTGCCAGCAGCGACGGACTAGCGGGCACCGGGGAGCTGTTTTTT	CASSDGLAGTGELFF
TRBV27	TRBJ1-5	.	.	TGTGCCAGCAGTTTATCGAACTTCCCTAGCAATCAGCCCCAGCATTTT	CASSLSNFPSNQPQHF
TRBV29-1	TRBJ1-2	.	.	TGCAGCGTTGTACCAACGGTTAGCTACACCTTC	CSVVPTVSYTF
TRBV15	TRBJ2-3	.	.	TGTGCCACCAGCAGAGATAGAGGCGGGGAGCAGTATTTT	CATSRDRGGEQYF
TRBV9	TRBJ1-5	TRBD1	.	TGTGCCAGCAGCGCCGGCCAGGGGGGATTTGGCAATCAGCCCCAGCATTTT	CASSAGQGGFGNQPQHF
TRBV2	TRBJ1-5	TRBD1	.	TGTGCCAGCAGAGGGACAGTGAAGGTTATTCAGCCCCAGCATTTT	CASRGTVKVIQPQHF
TRBV5-1	TRBJ2-1	TRBD2	.	TGCGCCAGCAGCTTGACTCCTAGCGGGGGGGCGGGGGACAATGAGCAGTTCTTC	CASSLTPSGGAGDNEQFF
TRBV21-1	TRBJ2-1	.	.	TGTGCCAGCAGCAAATTGAGTAGGGGAAATAACTACAATGAGCAGTTCTTC	CASSKLSRGNNYNEQFF
TRBV6-1	TRBJ1-4	.	.	TGTGCCAGCAGTGGGGGAGCTAATGAAAAACTGTTTTTT	CASSGGANEKLFF
TRBV4-1	TRBJ1-2	.	.	TGCGCCAGCAGCCAAGTAGAAGGGGAGGGTGGCTACACCTTC	CASSQVEGEGGYTF
TRBV6-6	TRBJ2-1	TRBD2	.	TGTGCCAGCAGTTACTCCGGACTAGCGGACAATGAGCAGTTCTTC	CASSYSGLADNEQFF
TRBV4-1	TRBJ1-2	.	.	TGCGCCAGCAGCCAAGATCGGGGGGGAAACTATGGCTACACCTTC	CASSQDRGGNYGYTF
TRBV10-3	TRBJ1-1	TRBD1	.	TGTGCCGCCAGGACAGGGACACTGAACACTGAAGCTTTCTTT	CAARTGTLNTEAFF
TRBV30	TRBJ1-6	.	.	TGTGCCTGGGGCGGGGGGAAGGATTCACCCCTCCACTTT	CAWGGGKDSPLHF